This T cell receptor beta chain was identified during a study of cytomegalovirus exposure and HLA in healthy donors. Sequencing used immunoSEQ multiplex PCR; TCRdb keeps in-frame clones, though not all of them. This sample carries 200,000 to 250,000 clones, over 70% of them seen once, and the ten largest clones take 11% to 15%. Germline V gene sequence: CDR1 GTSNPN, CDR2 SVGIG (reference sequence). The length of the CDR3 is 11 residues. V was trimmed by 5 bases and J by 4 bases, leaving 5 bases between them. This TCR was recovered from a woman aged 30 to 39 in good health and CMV-seropositive. Source material: PBMCs. This chain uses TRBV30 with TRBJ1-4, with D unresolved. CDR3 nucleotide sequence: TGTGCCTGGCGGGTTAATGAAAAACTGTTTTTT. Translated, it gives CAWRVNEKLFF.